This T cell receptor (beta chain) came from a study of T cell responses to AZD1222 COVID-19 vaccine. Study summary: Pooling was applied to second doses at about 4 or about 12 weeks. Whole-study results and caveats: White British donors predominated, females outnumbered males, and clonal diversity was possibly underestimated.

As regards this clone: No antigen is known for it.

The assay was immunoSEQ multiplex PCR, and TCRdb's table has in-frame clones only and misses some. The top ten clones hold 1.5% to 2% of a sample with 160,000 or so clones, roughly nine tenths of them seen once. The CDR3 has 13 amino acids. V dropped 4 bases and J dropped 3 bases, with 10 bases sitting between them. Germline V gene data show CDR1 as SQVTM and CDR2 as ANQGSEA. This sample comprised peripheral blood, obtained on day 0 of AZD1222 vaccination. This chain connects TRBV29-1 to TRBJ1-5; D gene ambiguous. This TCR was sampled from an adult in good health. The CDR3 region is CSVVTDPNQPQHF. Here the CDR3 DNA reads TGCAGCGTTGTTACGGACCCCAATCAGCCCCAGCATTTT.